A single sample is the source of the 7 T cell receptor beta chains below, sequenced in a study of identical twins. TCRdb ran MiXCR on the 5' RACE reads and lists one entry per CDR3 protein. In the table there are fewer than 250,000 distinct CDR3 sequences, roughly a tenth of which are singletons. The sequenced sample was memory (CD45RO+) T cells sorted from blood. The receptors come from a young woman in good health.

The chain recombines TRBV21-1 with TRBJ2-1; the table's D gene call, TRBD1, was not cross checked with the DNA. TRBV21-1 corresponds to a pseudogene. The CDR3 has 21 amino acids. CDR3 sequence: CASSKLSTGARFESSYNEQFF. In DNA form, the CDR3 reads TGTGCCAGCAGCAAACTCTCGACAGGGGCGCGTTTTGAAAGCTCCTACAATGAGCAGTTCTTC.

The rearrangement joins TRBV12-3 or TRBV12-4 to TRBJ1-1; possible D gene TRBD1, 6 bases. V dropped 2 bases and J dropped 6 bases, with 16 bases sitting between them. The CDR3 length is 15 residues. The CDR3 here is CASSLSVDRTAEAFF. For the CDR3, the DNA is TGTGCCAGCAGTTTATCAGTGGACCGGACAGCTGAAGCTTTCTTT.

This clonotype appeared a few times. This sequence joins TRBV7-2 and TRBJ2-5; maybe TRBD1 (5 bases). V lost 5 bases and J lost 5, with 18 bases in between. The CDR3 runs 15 residues. Germline CDR1 and CDR2: SGHTA and FQGNSA. CDR3 DNA: TGTGCCAGCAGCCCGTCTAAGGGGTTCCGGGAGACCCAGTACTTC. Translated, it gives CASSPSKGFRETQYF.

The chain recombines TRBV6-1 with TRBJ2-1; 12 bases fit TRBD2. Trimming cost V 7 bases and J 9 bases; bases outside gene matches: 7. Germline CDR1 MNHNS, CDR2 SASEGT. This CDR3 is 14 amino acids long. This CDR3 reads CASKKTSGGFEQFF. The CDR3 coding sequence is TGTGCCAGCAAAAAAACTAGCGGGGGGTTTGAGCAGTTCTTC.

Only a few counts were recorded for this clonotype. This chain joins TRBV7-2 and TRBJ1-1; no clear D gene. In germline, CDR1 is SGHTA, CDR2 FQGNSA. V was shortened by 4 bases and J by 8 bases, with 14 bases between the two germline ends. The CDR3 is 13 residues long. In DNA form, the CDR3 reads TGTGCCAGCAGCTCACTCCCAGACAACGAAGCTTTCTTT. This gives the protein CASSSLPDNEAFF.

This clonotype was counted many times. V is TRBV12-3 or TRBV12-4 and J is TRBJ2-4; 7 bases map to TRBD2. V lost 6 bases, J lost 4 bases, and 15 bases stayed unmatched. CDR3 length: 17 residues. The CDR3 region is CASSSRGRAWVKNIQYF. The DNA for the CDR3 is TGTGCCAGCAGCTCTCGAGGGAGGGCGTGGGTAAAAAACATTCAGTACTTC.

A few counts support this clonotype. The V call is TRBV4-2, the J call TRBJ2-3; 10 nucleotides match TRBD2. The germline CDR1 and CDR2 sequences are LGHNA and YNFKEQ. The CDR3 extends over 15 amino acids. V shed 5 bases and J 5 bases; nucleotides not matched to a gene: 7. The CDR3 DNA follows: TGTGCCAGCAGCAGGGAGCGGGGGGGGAGAGATACGCAGTATTTT. It specifies CASSRERGGRDTQYF.